This T cell receptor (beta chain) was documented in a study of cytomegalovirus exposure and HLA in healthy donors. Study results and caveats: In a later analysis, HLA-associated TCR beta chains were more clonally expanded than equally common others. Presence/absence analysis assumed near-uniform sequencing depth across donors.

In the case of this clone: Its antigen is as yet unknown.

This CDR3 comprises 15 residues. Per the germline V gene, CDR1 is SGHDT and CDR2 is YYEEEE. The V gene end was trimmed by 4 bases and the J gene end by 5 bases; junction bases not matched to a gene: 8. 13 Jbeta primers and 60 Vbeta primers were used for the PCR. Some clones are missing from TCRdb's copy, which holds only in-frame ones; the method was immunoSEQ multiplex PCR. The profile shows under 200,000 clones, over 65% of them singletons. The V gene is TRBV5-6, the J gene TRBJ2-2; 7 nucleotides match TRBD1. The sequence was obtained from a woman aged 40 to 55 in good health and CMV-seropositive. The sample was PBMCs. CDR3 loop: CASSTRLQGTGELFF. DNA of the CDR3: TGTGCCAGCAGCACTAGATTACAGGGGACCGGGGAGCTGTTTTTT.